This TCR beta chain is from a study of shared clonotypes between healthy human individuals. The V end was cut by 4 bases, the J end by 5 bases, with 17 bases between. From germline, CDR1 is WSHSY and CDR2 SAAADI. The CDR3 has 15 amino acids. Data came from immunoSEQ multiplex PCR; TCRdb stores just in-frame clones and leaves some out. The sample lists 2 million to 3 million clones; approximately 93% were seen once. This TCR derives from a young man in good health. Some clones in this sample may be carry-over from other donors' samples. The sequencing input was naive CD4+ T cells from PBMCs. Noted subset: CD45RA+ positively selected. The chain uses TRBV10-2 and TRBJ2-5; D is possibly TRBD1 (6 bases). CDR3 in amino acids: CASSGSSGVIETQYF. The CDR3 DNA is TGCGCCAGCAGTGGCTCATCAGGGGTGATTGAGACCCAGTACTTC.